This TCR beta chain was captured by sequencing in a study of blood T cell repertoires in COVID-19. In the authors' methods: Amplifying reference gene primers gave estimates of nucleated cell counts. The method was immunoSEQ multiplex PCR; TCRdb's version includes in-frame clones alone and lacks a portion of them. V and J calls and clone size are given by that table; D and trimming were obtained from the DNA. The sample shows about 270,000 clones, 80% to 90% of them seen only once. Trimming removed 1 base at V and 7 bases at J, with 7 bases between. This CDR3 has 12 residues. Germline CDR1 reads LGHNT; CDR2 reads FRNRAP.

The rearrangement links TRBV12-5 to TRBJ1-1, with D possibly being TRBD1 (5 bases). The receptor was derived from a woman in her twenties or thirties with acute COVID-19. Sequences were obtained from PBMCs or T cells enriched from blood (not recorded which). CDR3 in amino acids: CASGLGDSEAFF. CDR3 bases: TGTGCTAGTGGTTTGGGAGACAGTGAAGCTTTCTTT.